This TCR beta chain came from a study of OX40 agonist ivuxolimab in advanced cancers. The CDR3 sequence is 13 residues long. Trimming left V 2 bases short and J 2 bases short, with 7 bases between. Per germline, CDR1 SGHTA and CDR2 FQGNSA. The method was immunoSEQ multiplex PCR; TCRdb's version includes in-frame clones alone and lacks a portion of them. The table lists 82,000 or so clones, 80% to 95% of them singletons. Excluded were patients having autoimmune disease history or systemic immunosuppression. Sequencing was performed on CD4+ or CD8+ T cells sorted from blood, taken in a trial of the OX40 agonist ivuxolimab. The chain uses TRBV7-2 and TRBJ2-7, with a tentative D call TRBD1 (5 bases). The source of this sequence is an adult with an advanced solid tumor such as melanoma, head and neck, liver or kidney cancer. The CDR3 DNA reads as TGTGCCAGCAGCTTACGACAGACCTACGAGCAGTACTTC. Its translation: CASSLRQTYEQYF.